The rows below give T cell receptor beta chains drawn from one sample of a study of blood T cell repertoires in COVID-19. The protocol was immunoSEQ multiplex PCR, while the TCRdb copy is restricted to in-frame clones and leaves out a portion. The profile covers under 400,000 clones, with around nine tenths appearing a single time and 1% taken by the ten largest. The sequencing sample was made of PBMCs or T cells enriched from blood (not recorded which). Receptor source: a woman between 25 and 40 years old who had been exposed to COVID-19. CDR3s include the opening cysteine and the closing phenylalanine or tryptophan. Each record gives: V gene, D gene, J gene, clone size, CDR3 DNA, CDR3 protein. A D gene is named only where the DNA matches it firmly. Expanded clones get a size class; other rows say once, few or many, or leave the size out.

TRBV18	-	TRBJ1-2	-	TGTGCCAGCTCACCAGAGAGACAGGTCGTTTATGGCTACACCTTC	CASSPERQVVYGYTF
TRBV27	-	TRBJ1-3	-	TGTGCCAGCAGTTTAAGTCCCAACTCGGGAAACACCATATATTTT	CASSLSPNSGNTIYF
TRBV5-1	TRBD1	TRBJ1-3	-	TGCGCCAGCAGGGACGACAGGGGGACGGGAAACACCATATATTTT	CASRDDRGTGNTIYF
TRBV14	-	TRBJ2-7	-	TGTGCCAGCAGCCTCTCCGGCGCGGCATTCTCCTACGAGCAGTACTTC	CASSLSGAAFSYEQYF
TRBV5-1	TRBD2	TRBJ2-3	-	TGCGCCAGCAGCAATGGGGGGGTTGTCGCAGATACGCAGTATTTT	CASSNGGVVADTQYF
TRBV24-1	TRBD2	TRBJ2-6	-	TGTGCCACCAGTGATTTTGGGGGGGCTGGGGCCAACGTCCTGACTTTC	CATSDFGGAGANVLTF
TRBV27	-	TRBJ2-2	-	TGTGCCAGCAGCCAGGGACTCAGGGAGCTGTTTTTT	CASSQGLRELFF
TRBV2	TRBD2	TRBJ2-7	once	TGTGCCAGCAGTACTAGCGGCTACGAGCAGTACTTC	CASSTSGYEQYF
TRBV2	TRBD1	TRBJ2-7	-	TGTGCCAGCAGCTTCCGGGACAGCTCCTACGAGCAGTACTTC	CASSFRDSSYEQYF
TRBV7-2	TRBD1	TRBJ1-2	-	TGTGCCAGCAGCTTAGTGGGGACAGCCACGGGAGGCTACACCTTC	CASSLVGTATGGYTF
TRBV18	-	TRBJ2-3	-	TGTGCCAGCTCCCCGTTGACAGGAGCAGATACGCAGTATTTT	CASSPLTGADTQYF
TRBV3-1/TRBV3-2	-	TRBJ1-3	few	TGTGCCAGCAGCGTGACAGGCGTTTCTGGAAACACCATATATTTT	CASSVTGVSGNTIYF
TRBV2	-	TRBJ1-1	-	TGTGCCAGCGGACTTGTACAGGGCCACACTGAAGCTTTCTTT	CASGLVQGHTEAFF
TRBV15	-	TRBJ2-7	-	TGTGCCACCAGCAGGGACAGCCAGGGCGAGCAGTACTTC	CATSRDSQGEQYF
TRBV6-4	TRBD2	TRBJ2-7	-	TGTGCCAGCAGTGACTCTTGCGGGAGATCCCTACCTACATGTGAGCAGTACTTC	CASSDSCGRSLPTCEQYF
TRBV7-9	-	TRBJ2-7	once	TGTGCCAGCAGCTTAAGGGGGGAGGGCCTCTACGAGCAGTACTTC	CASSLRGEGLYEQYF
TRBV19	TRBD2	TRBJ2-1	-	TGTGCCACTTCTAGGAGGGGACTAGCGGGAAACTACAATGAGCAGTTCTTC	CATSRRGLAGNYNEQFF
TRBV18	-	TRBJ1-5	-	TGTGCCAGCTCACCACAGACTGATCAGCCCCAGCATTTT	CASSPQTDQPQHF
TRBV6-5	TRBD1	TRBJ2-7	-	TGTGCCAGCAGTTACCCACTGACAGGGGGGGTGTGGGCGCAGTACTTC	CASSYPLTGGVWAQYF
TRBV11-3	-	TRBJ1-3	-	TGTGCCAGCAGCTTGGGGCAGCCGTCCCGCGCCATATATTTT	CASSLGQPSRAIYF